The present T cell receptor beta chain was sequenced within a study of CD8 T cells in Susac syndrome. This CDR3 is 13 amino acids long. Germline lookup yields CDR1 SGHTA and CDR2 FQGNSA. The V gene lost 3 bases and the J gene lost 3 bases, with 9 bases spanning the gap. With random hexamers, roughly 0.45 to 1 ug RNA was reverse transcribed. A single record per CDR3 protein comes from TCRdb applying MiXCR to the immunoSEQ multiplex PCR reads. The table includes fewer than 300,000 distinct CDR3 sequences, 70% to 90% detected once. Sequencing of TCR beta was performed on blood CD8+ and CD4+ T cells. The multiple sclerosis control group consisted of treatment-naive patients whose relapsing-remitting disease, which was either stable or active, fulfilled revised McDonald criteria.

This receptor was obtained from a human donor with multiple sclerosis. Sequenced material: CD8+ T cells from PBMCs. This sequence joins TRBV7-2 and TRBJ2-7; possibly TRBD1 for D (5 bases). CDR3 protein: CASSLARDYEQYF. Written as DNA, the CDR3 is TGTGCCAGCAGCTTGGCCAGGGACTACGAGCAGTACTTC.